This T cell receptor beta chain came from a study of T cell clonality in common variable immunodeficiency. Germline V gene data show CDR1 as SNHLY and CDR2 as FYNNEI. Trimming removed 6 bases at V and 8 bases at J, with 11 bases between. The CDR3 contains 13 residues. This clone was observed at least ten times. The read falls 3 residues short of the CDR3 end, and the missing part is taken from the germline J gene. This table comes from immunoSEQ multiplex PCR, and its TCRdb copy is limited to in-frame clones, with some not included. The repertoire yields approximately 64,000 clones, none seen only once; the top ten contain 1.7%.

The J gene is TRBJ1-6, the V gene TRBV2; D is unresolved. The TCR comes from a person aged 18 to 75 in good health. The sequencing input was peripheral blood mononuclear cells. The part of the CDR3 DNA that was read is TGTGCCAGCAGGACCCTACGGGATTCACCC. The encoded protein is CASRTLRDSP. The whole CDR3 protein reads CASRTLRDSPLHF.